This entry describes one T cell receptor (beta chain). Cohorts were determined from participant-reported clinical history. The data are from a study of blood T cell repertoires in COVID-19. Across the whole study: The United States, Italy and Spain were the sources of the acute and convalescent COVID-19 samples. PBMCs, B-cell-depleted T cells, or T cells were the source of the cDNA or gDNA that made up the material.

The germline gives CDR1 SGHNT, CDR2 YENEEA. This CDR3 spans 19 amino acids. Germline trimming cut 3 bases from V and 4 bases from J; bases unmatched to any gene: 13. The assay was immunoSEQ multiplex PCR, and TCRdb's table has in-frame clones only and misses some. This sample yields some 170,000 clones, of which 78% are seen a single time; around 15% belongs to the top ten. This rearrangement joins TRBV11-3 to TRBJ2-1, with TRBD2 identical over 12 bases. The specimen was PBMCs or T cells enriched from blood (not recorded which). The source is a woman aged 45-65 years who had recovered from COVID-19. The CDR3 DNA reads TGTGCCAGCAGCTTGGGGCTAGCGGGAGGGCCGTGGAAATACAATGAGCAGTTCTTC. It encodes CASSLGLAGGPWKYNEQFF.